The 19 T cell receptor beta chains in this list originate from one sample, sequenced in a study of tumor-infiltrating lymphocytes in primary liver carcinoma. Making TCR beta cDNA involved 400 to 600 ng total RNA and a constant-region primer. ARM-PCR, slightly modified, supplied the TCR beta libraries through three nested multiplex PCR rounds. Researchers ran the first two PCR rounds for approximately 10 cycles each with TRBV1-TRBV30 forward primers and a C-beta reverse primer. One entry per CDR3 protein results from TCRdb running MiXCR on the multiplex PCR reads. The table shows 300,000 to 350,000 distinct CDR3 sequences, with more than 55% occurring only once. Unsorted whole blood supplied the RNA, and germline DNA was extracted too. The sequenced sample was peripheral blood. The receptors here all came from a woman between 25 and 40 years old with primary liver carcinoma and hepatitis B virus infection.

This clonotype appeared once. The junction shows a germline mismatch at one end, possibly a read error. This chain connects TRBV5-4 to TRBJ1-1, with 8 nucleotides matching TRBD1. Germline V gives CDR1 SGHNT, CDR2 YYREEE (reference sequence). The CDR3 sequence is 15 residues long. For the CDR3, the DNA is TGCGCCAGCAGCCAGACAGGGGTCATGAACACTGAAGCTTTCTTT. It specifies CASSQTGVMNTEAFF.

This chain joins TRBV10-3 and TRBJ1-1, with D perhaps matching TRBD1 (5 bases). Trimming shortened V by 6 bases and J by 6 bases, and 11 bases separated the two germline ends. Per germline, CDR1 ENHRY and CDR2 SYGVKD. The CDR3 has 12 residues. The CDR3 here is CAIRERDAEAFF. Written as DNA, the CDR3 is TGTGCCATCAGGGAAAGGGACGCTGAAGCTTTCTTT.

As to this clonotype: One junction end disagrees with the germline gene, perhaps due to a read error. The V and J genes are TRBV5-5 and TRBJ1-1, with D uncertain. From germline, CDR1 is SGHKS and CDR2 YYEKEE (reference sequence). There are 12 residues in the CDR3. The CDR3 sequence: CAGSIEKAEAFF. Written as DNA, the CDR3 is TGTGCCGGCAGCATAGAAAAAGCGGAAGCTTTCTTT.

The chain uses TRBV7-9 and TRBJ2-7; perhaps D is TRBD1 or TRBD2 (5 bases each). V was pared by 1 base and J by 2 bases, with 15 bases between. The CDR3 spans 16 residues. The V gene's germline CDR1 is SEHNR and CDR2 FQNEAQ (reference sequence). The CDR3 loop is CASSLGPRDATYEQYF. The CDR3 nucleotides are TGTGCCAGCAGCTTAGGGCCCCGGGACGCAACCTACGAGCAGTACTTC.

This clonotype appeared many times. CDR3 sequence: CAISEVYQETQYF. The CDR3, as DNA: TGTGCCATCAGTGAGGTGTACCAAGAGACCCAGTACTTC. The chain joins TRBV10-3 to TRBJ2-5; D ambiguous. Trimming stripped 2 bases from V and 0 bases from J, with 4 bases between. The CDR3 runs to 13 residues. Germline assignment: CDR1 ENHRY and CDR2 SYGVKD.

This clonotype was counted at least ten times. The rearrangement uses TRBV6-6 and TRBJ1-5, with D unresolved. V dropped 5 bases and J dropped 4 bases, with 3 bases sitting between them. The germline V gene has CDR1 MNHNY and CDR2 SVGAGI (reference sequence). The CDR3 spans 11 residues. The CDR3 DNA reads TGTGCCAGCAGTCAAAATCAGCCCCAGCATTTT. This gives the protein CASSQNQPQHF.

As concerns this clonotype: Just one base apart from a much larger clone, this may be a read error. The genes are TRBV4-1 and TRBJ2-7; 7 bases are a match to TRBD2. CDR1 is MGHRA, CDR2 YSYEKL, per germline. This CDR3 is 16 amino acids long. In DNA, the CDR3 is TGCGCCGGCAGCCAAGTCTCCCTAGCGGACTCCTACGAGCAGTACTTC. Its translation is CAGSQVSLADSYEQYF.

As for this clonotype: This sequence may be a read error, since a much larger clone differs from it by one base. The V call is TRBV12-3 or TRBV12-4, the J call TRBJ2-1; 8 bases agree with TRBD1. This CDR3 spans 15 amino acids. With V trimmed by 4 bases and J by 3 bases, 5 bases remained unmatched. The CDR3 sequence is CASSSGGGVYNEQFF. CDR3 coding DNA: TGTGCCAGCAGTTCAGGGGGCGGAGTCTACAATGAGCAGTTCTTC.

Concerning this clonotype: Sequence at one end of the junction differs from germline and may be a read error. The genes are TRBV5-1 and TRBJ2-2; TRBD1 might be the D (6 bases). Germline assignment: CDR1 SGHRS and CDR2 YFSETQ. This CDR3 is 16 amino acids long. CDR3 DNA: TGCACCAGCAGCTTGCCCTACAGGGTATGGACCGGGGAGCTGTTTTTT. It specifies CTSSLPYRVWTGELFF.

Turning to this clonotype: Relative to the germline gene, one junction end is altered; a read error may explain this. This chain connects TRBV4-2 to TRBJ1-3; 10 bases map to TRBD1. The CDR3 runs to 18 residues. Germline V gives CDR1 LGHNA, CDR2 YNFKEQ. In nucleotides, the CDR3 is TGTGTCAGCAGCCGCAAGTTAGGGACAGGGGAATCGGGAAACACCATATATTTT. Translating gives CVSSRKLGTGESGNTIYF.

As for this clonotype: An end of the junction differs from the germline gene, which may be a read error. The rearrangement links TRBV11-3 to TRBJ2-1; D gene ambiguous. Germline assignment: CDR1 SGHNT and CDR2 YENEEA. The CDR3 totals 14 residues. In DNA, the CDR3 is TGTGCCAGCAGCCTTTCTTCTTCTAACAATGAGCGGTTCTTC. Translating it yields CASSLSSSNNERFF.

As concerns this clonotype: A much larger clone sits a single nucleotide away, making a read error possible. This chain connects TRBV4-2 to TRBJ2-1; perhaps TRBD1 as D (6 bases). CDR1 and CDR2 from the germline V gene are LGHNA and YNFKEQ. V dropped 2 bases and J dropped 6 bases, with 14 bases sitting between them. The CDR3 loop spans 15 amino acids. CDR3 sequence reads: CASSQSGTRGNEQFF. Here the CDR3 DNA reads TGTGCCAGCAGCCAATCCGGGACAAGGGGCAATGAGCAGTTCTTC.

The chain combines TRBV4-1 with TRBJ2-5; 7 positions match TRBD2. With V trimmed by 4 bases and J by 1 base, 6 bases remained unmatched. The CDR3 runs 15 residues. Germline CDR1 reads MGHRA; CDR2 reads YSYEKL. The CDR3 loop reads CASSLTTGGQETQYF. In DNA, the CDR3 is TGCGCCAGCAGCCTGACGACGGGAGGCCAAGAGACCCAGTACTTC.

This clonotype occurred many times. The rearrangement links TRBV12-3 or TRBV12-4 to TRBJ1-2; possibly TRBD1 for D (6 bases). Trimming cost V 5 bases and J 4 bases, with 14 bases left between them. This CDR3 comprises 14 residues. The CDR3 nucleotides are TGTGCCAGCAGTCCAACCCTGGACAGCTATGGCTACACCTTC. Protein product: CASSPTLDSYGYTF.

With respect to this clonotype: This may be a read error, as it is one base from a much larger clone. The J gene is TRBJ1-4, the V gene TRBV12-3 or TRBV12-4; 9 bases are shared with TRBD1. The CDR3 totals 18 residues. With V trimmed by 6 bases and J by 0 bases, 11 bases remained unmatched. The CDR3: CASRGQGFKDATNEKLFF. In DNA, the CDR3 is TGTGCCAGCAGGGGACAGGGTTTTAAAGACGCAACTAATGAAAAACTGTTTTTT.

The sample holds a few counts of this clonotype. CDR3: CASSSLAGLRNEQFF. The CDR3 nucleotides are TGTGCCAGCAGCTCACTAGCGGGATTAAGGAATGAGCAGTTCTTC. This chain connects TRBV7-9 to TRBJ2-1; 10 bases line up with TRBD2. CDR1 is SEHNR and CDR2 is FQNEAQ in the germline V gene (reference sequence). V lost 4 bases, J lost 7 bases, and 7 bases stayed unmatched. The CDR3 sequence is 15 residues long.

Turning to this clonotype: The junction does not match germline at one end; this may be a read error. CDR3 sequence (DNA): TGCGTCAGCAGCGCGAGGGGGCTCGGCTACACCTTC. It yields the protein CVSSARGLGYTF. This chain joins TRBV5-1 and TRBJ1-2; 7 positions agree with TRBD1. The CDR3 spans 12 residues. Germline V gene data show CDR1 as SGHRS and CDR2 as YFSETQ.

This clonotype came up many times. The chain is built from TRBV12-3 or TRBV12-4 and TRBJ2-7; the match to TRBD2 covers 12 bases. V shed 0 bases, J shed 6 bases, and the junction held 12 bases outside the gene matches. The CDR3 length is 18 residues. As DNA, the CDR3 is TGTGCCAGCAGTTTAGCGGGCGGACTAGCGGGAAAGAGGTCCGAGCAGTACTTC. It specifies CASSLAGGLAGKRSEQYF.

To note about this clonotype: The conserved phenylalanine or tryptophan is not found at the CDR3 terminus, so this likely reflects a read error. The V gene is TRBV6-5, the J gene TRBJ2-1; TRBD2 might be the D (5 bases). CDR3 size: 13 residues. CDR1 and CDR2 from the germline V gene are MNHEY and SVGAGI. CDR3 nucleotides: TGTGCCGGCAGCCGAGCGGTATACAATGAGCAGTTCATC. This sequence encodes CAGSRAVYNEQFI.